Shown below are 9 T cell receptor beta chains from a single sample sequenced in a study of somatic mutations in cytotoxic T cells in rheumatoid arthritis. TCRdb keeps only in-frame clones here, not all; method: immunoSEQ multiplex PCR. The table lists about 12,000 clones, roughly 80% of them singletons. Input material: CD8+ T cells sorted from blood. The receptors were gathered from a man over 45 in good health.

This sequence joins TRBV6-5 and TRBJ1-2; TRBD1 matches 7 bases. J was trimmed by 8 bases and V by 0 bases; bases with no gene match: 3. The CDR3 runs 13 residues. Germline CDR1 and CDR2: MNHEY and SVGAGI. CDR3 nucleotides: TGTGCCAGCAGTTACTCAGGGGGCACGGGCTACACCTTC. As protein: CASSYSGGTGYTF.

The J gene is TRBJ2-5, the V gene TRBV19; 8 bases are a match to TRBD1. V trimming: 6 bases; J trimming: 6 bases; junction bases outside the gene matches: 9. The germline CDR1 and CDR2 sequences are LNHDA and SQIVND (reference sequence). The CDR3 runs 14 residues. The CDR3 here is CASRMDRASKTQYF. The CDR3 bases are TGTGCCAGTAGAATGGACAGGGCATCGAAGACCCAGTACTTC.

This clone was picked up one time. The chain couples TRBV28 to TRBJ1-2, with 7 bases aligning to TRBD1. Looked up from germline, CDR1 is MDHEN and CDR2 is SYDVKM. CDR3 size: 15 residues. V dropped 1 base and J dropped 4; count of bases not matched to a gene: 6. The CDR3 sequence: CASSLSRGRIYGYTF. In DNA, the CDR3 is TGTGCCAGCAGTTTATCCAGGGGGAGAATCTATGGCTACACCTTC.

J is TRBJ1-2 and V is TRBV6-5; TRBD1 is a possible D gene (5 bases). Germline loops: CDR1 MNHEY, CDR2 SVGAGI. This CDR3 has 14 amino acids. Trimming pared 1 base from V and 3 bases from J, leaving 9 bases between. CDR3 nucleotide sequence: TGTGCCAGCAGTTACTACGGGACGGACTATGGCTACACCTTC. Translating it yields CASSYYGTDYGYTF.

The DNA for the CDR3 is TGTGCCAGCAGCTCGGAACAGGGGGTTTATACCTACGAGCAGTACTTC. Amino acid sequence: CASSSEQGVYTYEQYF. The chain joins TRBV7-2 to TRBJ2-7; TRBD1 matches 8 bases. CDR1 SGHTA and CDR2 FQGNSA come from the germline V gene. The CDR3 covers 16 residues. The V and J ends lost 4 bases and 2 bases, in that order; junction bases with no gene match: 10. Full variable domain (outside the CDR3, taken from reference TRBV7-2 and TRBJ2-7): GAGVSQSPSNKVTEKGKDVELRCDPISGHTALYWYRQSLGQGLEFLIYFQGNSAPDKSGLPSDRFSAERTGGSVSTLTIQRTQQEDSAVYLCASSSEQGVYTYEQYFGPGTRLTVT.

The chain recombines TRBV6-5 with TRBJ2-7; no clear D. The CDR3 is 13 amino acids. V gave up 2 bases and J gave up 5 bases, with 10 bases separating them. Germline CDR1 MNHEY, CDR2 SVGAGI. The CDR3 reads CASSYAASNEQYF. The CDR3 DNA follows: TGTGCCAGCAGTTACGCCGCGAGTAACGAGCAGTACTTC.

The chain uses TRBV7-9 and TRBJ2-1; 8 positions match TRBD2. The CDR3 has 16 residues. Germline CDR1 reads SEHNR; CDR2 reads FQNEAQ (reference sequence). Germline trimming cut 6 bases from V and 5 bases from J; bases unmatched to any gene: 12. CDR3 in DNA: TGTGCCAGCAGGAACCCGGGGCGGGAGGCGGACAATGAGCAGTTCTTC. This encodes CASRNPGREADNEQFF.

The chain couples TRBV6-1 to TRBJ1-1; perhaps TRBD1 as D (5 bases). Germline V gene sequence: CDR1 MNHNS, CDR2 SASEGT. V was trimmed by 7 bases and J by 4 bases, leaving 13 bases between them. The CDR3 contains 13 residues. In nucleotides, the CDR3 is TGTGCCAGCAACTATAGGAGGGGCACTGAAGCTTTCTTT. Encoded protein: CASNYRRGTEAFF.

A few counts support this clone. The chain joins TRBV27 to TRBJ1-1; possibly TRBD1 for D (5 bases). CDR3 length: 14 amino acids. Trimming removed 6 bases at V and 0 bases at J, with 11 bases between. Germline CDR1 reads MNHEY; CDR2 reads SMNVEV (reference sequence). CDR3 protein: CASSLTVMNTEAFF. The DNA for the CDR3 is TGTGCCAGCAGCCTGACAGTCATGAACACTGAAGCTTTCTTT.